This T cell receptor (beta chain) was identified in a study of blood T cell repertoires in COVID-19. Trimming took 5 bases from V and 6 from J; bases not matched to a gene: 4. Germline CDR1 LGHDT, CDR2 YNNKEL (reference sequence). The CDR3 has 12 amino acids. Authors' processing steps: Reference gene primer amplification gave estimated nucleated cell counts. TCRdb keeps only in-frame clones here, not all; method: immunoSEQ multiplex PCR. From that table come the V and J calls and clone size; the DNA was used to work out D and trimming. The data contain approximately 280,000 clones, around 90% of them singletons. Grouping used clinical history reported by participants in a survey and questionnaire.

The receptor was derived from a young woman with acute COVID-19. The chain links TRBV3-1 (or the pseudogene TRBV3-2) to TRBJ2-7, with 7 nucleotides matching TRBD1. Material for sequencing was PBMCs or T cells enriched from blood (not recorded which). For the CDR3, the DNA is TGTGCCAGCAGCTTACAGGGGCGCGAGCAGTACTTC. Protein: CASSLQGREQYF.